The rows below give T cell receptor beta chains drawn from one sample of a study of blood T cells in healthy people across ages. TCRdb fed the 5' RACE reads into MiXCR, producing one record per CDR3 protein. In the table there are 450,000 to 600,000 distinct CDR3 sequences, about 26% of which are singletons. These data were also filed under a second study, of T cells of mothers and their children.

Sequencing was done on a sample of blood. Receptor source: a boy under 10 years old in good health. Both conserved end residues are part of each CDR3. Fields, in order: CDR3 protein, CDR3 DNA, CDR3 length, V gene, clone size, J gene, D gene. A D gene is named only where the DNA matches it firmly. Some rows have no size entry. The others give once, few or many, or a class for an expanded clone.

CDR3 protein: CASSEQGGRTDTQYF
CDR3 DNA: TGTGCCAGCAGTGAACAGGGGGGTCGCACAGATACGCAGTATTTT
CDR3 length: 15
V gene: TRBV2
clone size: .
J gene: TRBJ2-3
D gene: .

CDR3 protein: CASSPRDTYSYEQYF
CDR3 DNA: TGTGCCAGCAGCCCCCGGGACACTTACTCCTACGAGCAGTACTTC
CDR3 length: 15
V gene: TRBV7-9
clone size: .
J gene: TRBJ2-7
D gene: .

CDR3 protein: CASSLAGIQEGYTF
CDR3 DNA: TGTGCCAGCAGCTTAGCCGGGATTCAGGAAGGCTACACCTTC
CDR3 length: 14
V gene: TRBV7-9
clone size: .
J gene: TRBJ1-2
D gene: .

CDR3 protein: CSARDNENSYEQYF
CDR3 DNA: TGCAGTGCTAGAGACAATGAAAATTCCTACGAGCAGTACTTC
CDR3 length: 14
V gene: TRBV20-1
clone size: few
J gene: TRBJ2-7
D gene: .

CDR3 protein: CASNFAGDYNEQFF
CDR3 DNA: TGTGCCAGCAATTTCGCCGGGGACTACAATGAGCAGTTCTTC
CDR3 length: 14
V gene: TRBV12-3/TRBV12-4
clone size: .
J gene: TRBJ2-1
D gene: .

CDR3 protein: CASGRDGGSEQFF
CDR3 DNA: TGTGCCAGCGGTCGTGATGGTGGTTCTGAGCAGTTCTTC
CDR3 length: 13
V gene: TRBV6-4
clone size: few
J gene: TRBJ2-1
D gene: .

CDR3 protein: CASSLGSGQGKTQYF
CDR3 DNA: TGCGCCAGCAGCTTGGGGTCGGGACAGGGAAAGACCCAGTACTTC
CDR3 length: 15
V gene: TRBV5-1
clone size: many
J gene: TRBJ2-5
D gene: TRBD1

CDR3 protein: CASRGGQTGVNTGELFF
CDR3 DNA: TGTGCCAGCAGGGGGGGTCAGACGGGGGTGAACACCGGGGAGCTGTTTTTT
CDR3 length: 17
V gene: TRBV12-3/TRBV12-4
clone size: .
J gene: TRBJ2-2
D gene: .

CDR3 protein: CSARAGSPYTEAFF
CDR3 DNA: TGCAGTGCTAGAGCCGGCAGTCCTTACACTGAAGCTTTCTTT
CDR3 length: 14
V gene: TRBV20-1
clone size: .
J gene: TRBJ1-1
D gene: .

CDR3 protein: CASSLGTSRNEQFF
CDR3 DNA: TGTGCCAGCAGCCTCGGGACTTCACGTAATGAGCAGTTCTTC
CDR3 length: 14
V gene: TRBV25-1
clone size: few
J gene: TRBJ2-1
D gene: .

CDR3 protein: CASSFYLGGNGYTF
CDR3 DNA: TGTGCCAGCAGTTTCTACCTGGGGGGGAATGGCTACACCTTC
CDR3 length: 14
V gene: TRBV27
clone size: many
J gene: TRBJ1-2
D gene: .

CDR3 protein: CSARDRGGYTF
CDR3 DNA: TGCAGTGCTAGGGACAGGGGTGGCTACACCTTC
CDR3 length: 11
V gene: TRBV20-1
clone size: .
J gene: TRBJ1-2
D gene: TRBD1

CDR3 protein: CASRTSNTGELFF
CDR3 DNA: TGTGCCAGCAGAACCTCGAACACCGGGGAGCTGTTTTTT
CDR3 length: 13
V gene: TRBV28
clone size: few
J gene: TRBJ2-2
D gene: .

CDR3 protein: CASSSSSGIQETQYF
CDR3 DNA: TGTGCCAGCAGCTCCTCTAGCGGGATTCAAGAGACCCAGTACTTC
CDR3 length: 15
V gene: TRBV7-2
clone size: .
J gene: TRBJ2-5
D gene: TRBD2

CDR3 protein: CASSYSSQTSGSVYEQYF
CDR3 DNA: TGTGCCAGCAGCTACTCCAGCCAAACTAGCGGGAGTGTCTACGAGCAGTACTTC
CDR3 length: 18
V gene: TRBV7-8
clone size: many
J gene: TRBJ2-7
D gene: TRBD2

CDR3 protein: CASSLDGAPGANVLTF
CDR3 DNA: TGCGCCAGCAGCTTGGATGGCGCACCTGGGGCCAACGTCCTGACTTTC
CDR3 length: 16
V gene: TRBV5-1
clone size: many
J gene: TRBJ2-6
D gene: .

CDR3 protein: CASSPGGTVNEQFF
CDR3 DNA: TGTGCCAGCAGCCCCGGGGGGACGGTCAATGAGCAGTTCTTC
CDR3 length: 14
V gene: TRBV7-2
clone size: .
J gene: TRBJ2-1
D gene: TRBD2

CDR3 protein: CASSPVSALEQYF
CDR3 DNA: TGTGCCAGCAGCCCCGTCTCGGCTCTCGAGCAGTACTTC
CDR3 length: 13
V gene: TRBV9
clone size: few
J gene: TRBJ2-7
D gene: .

CDR3 protein: CASSSLRTGDYGYTF
CDR3 DNA: TGTGCCAGCAGTTCCCTCAGGACAGGGGATTATGGCTACACCTTC
CDR3 length: 15
V gene: TRBV6-6
clone size: many
J gene: TRBJ1-2
D gene: TRBD1

CDR3 protein: CASSDVPGIQYF
CDR3 DNA: TGTGCCAGCAGTGACGTGCCTGGGATCCAGTACTTC
CDR3 length: 12
V gene: TRBV2
clone size: .
J gene: TRBJ2-5
D gene: .